The 21 T cell receptor beta chains below were found in one sample sequenced in a study of radiation and T cells in renal cell carcinoma (dated by TCRdb to the early 2020s). Library generation was performed with the immunoSEQ multiplex PCR assay. TCRdb mirrors the immuneACCESS table, restricted to in-frame sequences. Some clones are absent from its copies; in checked studies, under half trace to an unresolved V gene, and the reason for the others is unknown. The sample table holds tens of thousands of clones, of which over 65% were seen once. Jointly, the top ten make up less than 7% of the sample. In the paper's terms, the time point label means: baseline pretreatment blood. The sample's treatment or condition label is to be understood as: 15 Gy SBRT to primary tumor, nephrectomy 4 weeks later. The sample was blood, taken from a patient whose treatment included radiotherapy and nephrectomy. The receptors derive from a man between 60 and 70 years old with renal cell carcinoma.

The chain recombines TRBV2 with TRBJ2-1; 9 bases are shared with TRBD2. This CDR3 comprises 19 residues. Germline V gives CDR1 SNHLY, CDR2 FYNNEI. V gave up 3 bases and J gave up 6 bases; unmatched junction bases: 18. CDR3 in DNA: TGTGCCAGCAGTGACACAGCCCGGCGGGGGTTAGCGGGAGTCAATGAGCAGTTCTTC. Translating it yields CASSDTARRGLAGVNEQFF.

The chain links TRBV10-2 to TRBJ2-5; 8 bases are shared with TRBD2. The CDR3 has 15 residues. CDR1 is WSHSY and CDR2 is SAAADI in the germline V gene. J gave up 6 bases and V 0 bases, and 6 bases lay outside the gene matches. For the CDR3, the DNA is TGCGCCAGCAGTGAGTCTCAAGCGGGGGCGAAGACCCAGTACTTC. Residues: CASSESQAGAKTQYF.

This chain joins TRBV6-4 and TRBJ2-3; the D gene is possibly TRBD2 (5 bases). Germline-derived CDR1 and CDR2 are MRHNA and SNTAGT. The length of the CDR3 is 13 residues. The V gene lost 6 bases and the J gene lost 3 bases, with 10 bases spanning the gap. The CDR3 sequence: CASSQSGTDTQYF. CDR3 sequence (DNA): TGTGCCAGCAGCCAAAGCGGTACAGATACGCAGTATTTT.

This chain joins TRBV7-2 and TRBJ2-4; D is possibly TRBD1 or TRBD2 (5 bases each). The germline V gene encodes CDR1 SGHTA and CDR2 FQGNSA. Trimming shortened V by 6 bases and J by 9 bases, and 18 bases separated the two germline ends. The CDR3 has 14 amino acids. Here the CDR3 reads CASSYYGAGAIQYF. Here the CDR3 DNA reads TGTGCCAGCAGTTATTACGGGGCAGGCGCCATTCAGTACTTC. Looking up the rest from reference TRBV7-2 and TRBJ2-4 gives the full variable domain: GAGVSQSPSNKVTEKGKDVELRCDPISGHTALYWYRQSLGQGLEFLIYFQGNSAPDKSGLPSDRFSAERTGGSVSTLTIQRTQQEDSAVYLCASSYYGAGAIQYFGAGTRLSVL.

This clone was picked up one time. The J gene is TRBJ2-1, the V gene TRBV19; 7 nucleotides match TRBD2. CDR1 LNHDA and CDR2 SQIVND come from the germline V gene (reference sequence). CDR3 size: 16 residues. V lost 5 bases, J lost 6 bases, and 13 bases stayed unmatched. The CDR3 reads CASSDRGEGRGNEQFF. DNA of the CDR3: TGTGCCAGTAGTGACAGAGGGGAGGGCCGGGGCAATGAGCAGTTCTTC.

The V gene is TRBV4-3, the J gene TRBJ1-2, with TRBD1 as a possible D gene (5 bases). The germline CDR1 and CDR2 sequences are LGHNA and YSLEER. This CDR3 spans 14 amino acids. Trimming removed 0 bases from V and 8 bases from J, with 13 bases in between. CDR3 sequence (DNA): TGCGCCAGCAGCCAAGATCGGGACGTTGGAGGCTACACCTTC. This translates into CASSQDRDVGGYTF.

The gene calls are TRBV4-1 and TRBJ1-1; maybe TRBD1 (6 bases). Looked up from germline, CDR1 is MGHRA and CDR2 is YSYEKL. The CDR3 extends over 17 amino acids. V was shortened by 0 bases and J by 4 bases, with 18 bases between the two germline ends. In nucleotides, the CDR3 is TGCGCCAGCAGCCAAGAAGGGGTGGGCAGGGGAGGCACTGAAGCTTTCTTT. It is translated as CASSQEGVGRGGTEAFF.

The rearrangement uses TRBV5-1 and TRBJ2-1; a weak D match, TRBD1 (6 bases). Trimming left V 4 bases short and J 9 bases short, with 17 bases between. This CDR3 contains 14 residues. Germline V gene data show CDR1 as SGHRS and CDR2 as YFSETQ. In DNA, the CDR3 is TGCGCCAGCAGCCCTCAACAGGGTACGGGTGAGCAGTTCTTC. Encoded protein: CASSPQQGTGEQFF. Variable domain in full (rest from reference TRBV5-1 and TRBJ2-1): KAGVTQTPRYLIKTRGQQVTLSCSPISGHRSVSWYQQTPGQGLQFLFEYFSETQRNKGNFPGRFSGRQFSNSRSEMNVSTLELGDSALYLCASSPQQGTGEQFFGPGTRLTVL.

The chain couples TRBV2 to TRBJ1-5; D is possibly TRBD1 (5 bases). This CDR3 has 14 amino acids. V was clipped by 1 base and J by 6 bases, with 10 bases between them. Germline lookup yields CDR1 SNHLY and CDR2 FYNNEI. Here the CDR3 DNA reads TGTGCCAGCAGTGAAGGGCAGGGAGGTCAGCCCCAGCATTTT. Protein sequence: CASSEGQGGQPQHF.

Turning to this clone: The sample holds other DNA sequences that translate to the same CDR3. CDR3 nucleotide sequence: TGTGCCATCAGTGGGGGCCTAGCGGGGAGCACCGGGGAGCTGTTTTTT. Protein product: CAISGGLAGSTGELFF. The J gene is TRBJ2-2, the V gene TRBV10-3, with TRBD2 matching 9 bases. The junction had 7 bases not matched to a gene; V was cut back by 4 bases and J by 4 bases. The germline CDR1 and CDR2 sequences are ENHRY and SYGVKD. The CDR3 extends over 16 amino acids.

V and J are TRBV10-1 and TRBJ2-5; tentatively, D is TRBD1 (6 bases). V lost 6 bases and J 5 bases, leaving 19 bases between the germline ends. Per germline, CDR1 WNHNN and CDR2 SYGVQD (reference sequence). This CDR3 is built from 15 residues. CDR3 coding DNA: TGCGCCAGCAGGTACCCACAGGGCCCCGGGGAGACCCAGTACTTC. It is translated as CASRYPQGPGETQYF.

This chain joins TRBV13 and TRBJ2-7; TRBD2 might be the D (6 bases). Trimming removed 5 bases from V and 2 bases from J, with 16 bases in between. From germline, CDR1 is PRHDT and CDR2 FYEKMQ (reference sequence). The CDR3 runs 15 residues. This chain's CDR3 is CASSGGGPSPYEQYF. CDR3 DNA sequence: TGTGCCAGCAGCGGAGGAGGGCCCTCCCCCTACGAGCAGTACTTC.

The chain has TRBV11-2 and TRBJ2-1; a possible D gene is TRBD2 (6 bases). In germline, CDR1 is SGHAT, CDR2 FQNNGV. V was shortened by 7 bases and J by 0 bases, with 10 bases between the two germline ends. This CDR3 region has 14 residues. The CDR3 DNA is TGTGCCAGCATGGGACTGGCCTCCTACAATGAGCAGTTCTTC. It is translated as CASMGLASYNEQFF.

V is TRBV6-1 and J is TRBJ2-2; no definite D call. The germline V gene encodes CDR1 MNHNS and CDR2 SASEGT. CDR3 length: 12 residues. The V gene lost 8 bases and the J gene lost 5 bases, with 9 bases spanning the gap. The CDR3 sequence: CASLGNTGELFF. The DNA for the CDR3 is TGTGCCAGCCTTGGAAATACCGGGGAGCTGTTTTTT.

The gene calls are TRBV15 and TRBJ1-3, with D uncertain. This CDR3 region has 15 residues. V was clipped by 0 bases and J by 1 base, with 7 bases between them. Germline CDR1 and CDR2: LNHNV and YYDKDF (reference sequence). The CDR3 DNA sequence: TGTGCCACCAGCAGAGATAAAGTATCTGGAAACACCATATATTTT. Protein product: CATSRDKVSGNTIYF.

There are a few counts of this clone. The rearrangement joins TRBV21-1 to TRBJ2-5; TRBD1, the table's D call, lacks a check against the DNA. TRBV21-1 is shown as a pseudogene. The CDR3 covers 16 residues. CDR3 loop: CASSKKGVELRETQYF. DNA of the CDR3: TGTGCCAGCAGCAAGAAAGGGGTGGAGCTCCGGGAGACCCAGTACTTC.

The CDR3 coding sequence is TGTGCCAGCAGCTTAGGGGGCAGGGGATTTGCCGGGGAGCTGTTTTTT. Protein: CASSLGGRGFAGELFF. V gene TRBV7-2 combines with J gene TRBJ2-2; a possible D gene is TRBD1 (6 bases). V dropped 1 base and J dropped 6 bases, with 15 bases sitting between them. Germline lookup yields CDR1 SGHTA and CDR2 FQGNSA. The CDR3 spans 16 residues.

This clone was seen only a few times. V is TRBV7-9 and J is TRBJ2-7; 12 nucleotides match TRBD1. Germline CDR1 reads SEHNR; CDR2 reads FQNEAQ (reference sequence). The V and J ends lost 4 bases and 6 bases, in that order; junction bases with no gene match: 10. This CDR3 is built from 16 residues. CDR3 DNA sequence: TGTGCCAGCAGCTCCGGGACAGGGGGCCCCCGGGTCGAGCAGTACTTC. Encoded protein: CASSSGTGGPRVEQYF.

This chain joins TRBV4-3 and TRBJ2-2; D may match TRBD1 or TRBD2 (5 bases each). The CDR3 has 16 residues. Trimming cost V 3 bases and J 4 bases, with 15 bases left between them. CDR1 and CDR2 from the germline V gene are LGHNA and YSLEER. CDR3 residues: CASSQDTGTRTGELFF. The DNA for the CDR3 is TGCGCCAGCAGCCAGGACACCGGGACCCGCACCGGGGAGCTGTTTTTT.

This sequence joins TRBV7-9 and TRBJ1-2; possible D gene TRBD1, 5 bases. The length of the CDR3 is 15 residues. Germline CDR1 reads SEHNR; CDR2 reads FQNEAQ (reference sequence). V lost 4 bases and J lost 7, with 19 bases in between. The CDR3 sequence: CASSYPRGGDGGYTF. CDR3 nucleotide sequence: TGTGCCAGCAGCTACCCCCGGGGGGGGGACGGTGGCTACACCTTC.

The chain employs TRBV6-5 and TRBJ1-6; perhaps TRBD1 as D (5 bases). Between the trimmed V and J ends, which lost 6 bases and 0 bases, there was a span of 9 bases. The CDR3 sequence is 15 residues long. Germline V lookup: CDR1 MNHEY, CDR2 SVGAGI. This chain's CDR3 is CASRGQPSYNSPLHF. The CDR3 nucleotides are TGTGCCAGCAGGGGGCAGCCCTCCTATAATTCACCCCTCCACTTT.